This TCR beta chain was profiled in a study of OX40 agonist ivuxolimab in advanced cancers. General observations from the study: Certain nonresponders additionally had low normalized T-cell clonal expansion. CD4+ and CD8+ T cells in blood underwent clonal expansion by week 6 at 0.1 to 3.0 mg/kg.

Measured with immunoSEQ multiplex PCR; TCRdb has only the in-frame clones, and not every one. The repertoire consists of 65,000 to 95,000 clones, with about 90% occurring once and the leading ten covering less than 0.85%. As concerns this clone: What it recognizes is unknown. The identical CDR3 is also encoded by other nucleotide sequences in the sample.

The germline gives CDR1 SGHRS, CDR2 YFSETQ. Trimming left V 0 bases short and J 0 bases short, with 10 bases between. The CDR3 has 17 amino acids. The receptor was isolated from an adult with an advanced solid tumor such as melanoma, head and neck, liver or kidney cancer. Sequencing used CD4+ or CD8+ T cells sorted from blood, obtained in a trial of the OX40 agonist ivuxolimab. The chain uses TRBV5-1 and TRBJ2-6; a weak D match, TRBD2 (6 bases). The DNA for the CDR3 is TGCGCCAGCAGCTTGGTTGGGGGGAGCTCTGGGGCCAACGTCCTGACTTTC. It specifies CASSLVGGSSGANVLTF. The full variable domain, in which reference TRBV5-1 and TRBJ2-6 provide the parts outside the CDR3, is KAGVTQTPRYLIKTRGQQVTLSCSPISGHRSVSWYQQTPGQGLQFLFEYFSETQRNKGNFPGRFSGRQFSNSRSEMNVSTLELGDSALYLCASSLVGGSSGANVLTFGAGSRLTVL.